The present T cell receptor (beta chain) was sequenced within a study of cytomegalovirus exposure and HLA in healthy donors (dated by TCRdb to 2016 to 2017). With respect to the entire study: According to an earlier analysis of 550 to 750 of the donors, about 190 million T cells yielded over 100 million unique TCR beta sequences and 276 Gb of sequence data. Besides the first cohort of hundreds of subjects, a separate validation cohort made up of 95 to 150 different subjects was used. Of the 300 to 450 genotyped donors, around 81% fell in the genetic ancestry cluster associated with self-reported Caucasian donors. A later genetic analysis took genome-wide SNP genotypes for about three fifths of the roughly 670 donors and used that subset as a discovery cohort. To decide whether each TCR beta V gene segment behaved as functional or pseudogenic, an earlier analysis of some 580 of the donors relied on high-throughput TCR beta sequencing. Donor age, sex, ethnicity and CMV serostatus were collected together with the repertoire data. Around 330 gigabases of sequencing data and roughly 81 million unique TCR sequences made up an early release that covered 500 to 700 HLA-typed donors. The study aimed to test whether signatures of past pathogen exposure could be identified by cataloging public T cell receptors. Every discovery cohort repertoire had been produced on one sequencing platform. A later analysis re-analyzed previously published TCR beta repertoires from 666 donors and added high-resolution HLA genotyping to study TCR occurrence patterns. In the later analysis, no new phenotypic data were used to find candidate immune exposures; instead, reliance was placed on TCR beta sequences and their occurrence across donors. Four to six DR-DQ haplotypes were handled as single units for association and clustering because linkage in the cohort was strong. The number of typed donors differed by locus: about 620-630 for A, B, C, DRB1 and DQB1; 500 to 550 for DQA1; roughly 600 for DPA1; and some 470 for DPB1. Both class I and class II loci were covered by HLA typing, at four-digit resolution. Among under 450 genotyped donors of the cohort, an average of roughly 240,000 unique TCR beta nucleotide sequences were sequenced per donor, 15% to 20% of them non-productive. Using immunosequencing, the study profiled T cell repertoires from around 680 subjects and related those repertoires to cytomegalovirus serostatus. The study combined high-throughput TCR immunosequencing, statistical association of individual TCRs with disease status, and machine learning to predict cytomegalovirus infection status. The paper as a whole reports these results and caveats: In this cohort, only TCR beta chains were sequenced, and detectable features were limited by the absence of alpha or paired-chain data. A further reported finding was that TCR beta sequences accurately predicted the HLA-A and HLA-B alleles for most subjects in the first cohort. Compared with equally common non-associated chains, HLA-associated TCR beta chains in a later analysis were more clonally expanded and had lower generation probabilities. An association between a missense DCLRE1C variant and V-gene and J-gene trimming of TCR beta chains was found in a later genetic analysis and replicated in an independent cohort. Because the 87-base-pair reads could not distinguish some IMGT-functional V segments, including TRBV6-2 and TRBV6-3, those segments were excluded. Specific HLA alleles were associated with 15,000 to 20,000 TCR beta sequences at a false discovery rate of 0.05 in a later analysis. A cluster of highly shared sequence variants was judged likely to represent a technical artifact of the sequencing pipeline. The study gave a list of some 150 TCR beta chains associated with cytomegalovirus. CMV serostatus was the only immune exposure information available for the cohort. Cytomegalovirus status was reported to be diagnosed by the classifier with high specificity and sensitivity in both the original and validation cohorts. Correlated functional status among segregating V segments might reflect linkage disequilibrium, but an unknown experimental factor could not be ruled out. Strong co-occurrence of HLA alleles, especially DR and DQ, made assigning TCR associations to individual alleles difficult. Three of the identified cytomegalovirus-associated TCR beta chains were confirmed in vitro to be specific for cytomegalovirus antigens. Most TCR sequences were seen in very few donors, while some public TCRs were found in many individuals. HLA typing was unavailable for some donors at each locus, so association tests used only the typed subset. Because counts were too low, seventeen rarely observed V segments, including chromosome 9 orphons, were excluded from the earlier analysis of roughly 580 of the donors. In a later analysis, the rate of TCR association differed among HLA loci, with DRB1 alleles having the most associated TCRs and HLA-C alleles having the fewest. Roughly uniform sequencing depth across donors was assumed in presence/absence analyses, although this assumption may not hold. An earlier analysis of some 560 of the donors showed that most TCR beta V segments appeared in productive rearrangements either about 87% or about 30% of the time, which broadly matched IMGT annotations. In a later analysis, most CMV-associated TCR beta chains were found to appear HLA-restricted, with HLA associations seemingly driven largely by CMV exposure. The authors suggested that the approach could potentially be generalized to other disease states and immunological phenotypes. Several of the top co-occurrence clusters appeared to be linked to parvovirus B19, influenza, CMV and Epstein-Barr virus, according to a later analysis. A later genetic analysis reported fewer N-insertions in productive TCRs among donors in an Asian-associated ancestry cluster than the approximately 700-donor mean.

In the germline V gene (reference sequence), CDR1 corresponds to SSHAT and CDR2 to FNYEAQ. Its CDR3 holds 13 amino acids, cysteine through phenylalanine. The sequence is cut down to CDR3 DNA, 39 bases in frame from base 1. With respect to this clone: Its antigen is still unknown. Compared with germline, one end of the junction differs, possibly owing to a read error.

In total, 666 healthy bone marrow donors made up the cohort. At the time of sampling, every cohort member was nominally healthy, though immune exposures that went unrecorded were likely present. The donor tested CMV seropositive and was one of the 289 seropositive cohort members. Every donor gave a peripheral blood sample, and the peripheral blood mononuclear cells from that sample were used for TCR beta sequencing. The Qiagen DNeasy Blood Extraction Kit was used to extract genomic DNA from the blood cell samples. The protocol used for the library was the immunoSEQ multiplex PCR assay. For the multiplex PCR, a mixture combining 60 forward primers for TCR Vbeta segments and 13 reverse primers for TCR Jbeta segments was used. The CDR3 region of rearranged TCR beta genes was amplified from genomic DNA with a multiplex PCR assay. The Illumina HiSeq System was used to sequence the amplified TCR beta libraries as 87-base-pair reads. As for the original processing: A later analysis tallied 80 million to 95 million unique TCR beta chains across the 666 repertoires, and some 12 million of those chains were shared by two or more donors. Raw reads were error-corrected and collapsed into unique sequences by a nearest-neighbor algorithm in which closely related sequences were merged to remove PCR and sequencing errors. To assign V, D and J gene segments, CDR3 sequences were aligned to IMGT reference sequences. Each retained sequence needed at least a six-nucleotide match to both a V gene segment and a J gene segment. A rearrangement counted as productive if the CDR3 had no stop codons and remained in frame with V and J, and every other rearrangement counted as non-productive. Following IMGT convention, CDR3 was defined as the stretch from the second conserved V-encoded cysteine up to the conserved J-encoded phenylalanine. Sequences without an unambiguous match to a single V gene segment were excluded from the earlier analysis of several hundred of the donors. In an earlier analysis of almost 600 of the donors, a V segment was called functional when productive rearrangements were above 56.7%, and segregating when the standard deviation between donors exceeded 5%. A statistical classification framework was developed to diagnose cytomegalovirus status using the catalog of TCR beta chain sequences. V and J gene assignment, in a later analysis, came from comparing TCR nucleotide sequences with IMGT/GENE-DB human TR gene sequences. Using the TCRdist pipeline, a later analysis assigned CDR3 sequences along with most-parsimonious VDJ recombination scenarios. In a later analysis, every TCR beta chain was defined by the combination of its CDR3 amino acid sequence and its V-gene family, and reads without a unique V-gene family were dropped. As a way to deal with suspected cross-contamination and a sequencing artifact, a later analysis dropped approximately 590 nucleotide sequences that were highly shared and had low generation probability. A later analysis calculated a clonal expansion index for each public chain from normalized within-repertoire ranks of inferred template counts. In a later analysis, generation probabilities were computed using a VDJ recombination model fitted to out-of-frame rearrangements, and the results were checked against IGoR. In a later analysis, hypergeometric tests were used to score TCR-TCR, TCR-HLA and TCR-CMV co-occurrence, with a repertoire-size bias correction applied to TCR pairs. A later analysis estimated false discovery rates by permuting HLA or CMV assignments 20 times. In a later analysis, co-occurring TCRs were grouped with DBSCAN, and TCRdist sequence similarity was added when clustering was performed within HLA-allele-positive subsets. For co-occurrence clustering, repertoires with fewer than 30,000 or more than 120,000 public chains were excluded, along with several repertoires with anomalous nucleotide sharing. TCRdb's version of the immuneACCESS table is confined to in-frame rearrangements and falls short of the full clone set. An unresolved V gene accounts for under half of the shortfall where checked; the remainder is of unknown origin. The V and J calls and clone size were taken over from that table, and D and trimming were inferred from the DNA. In this sample the table shows over 100,000 clones, 50% to 75% of which occur a single time. The ten largest clones take up under 9% of the sample.

This sequence originates from a woman aged 40 to 50 in good health and CMV-seropositive. This receptor chain uses TRBV7-7 and TRBJ2-5, with TRBD2 identical over 7 junction bases. Input material: PBMCs. The nucleotide sequence is given as TGTGCTAGCAGCTTTAGCGGGCAAGAGACCCAGTACTTC. The resulting protein is CASSFSGQETQYF.